Each of the 15 T cell receptor beta chains below was sequenced from the same sample in a study of tumor-infiltrating lymphocytes in localized non-small cell lung cancer (dated by TCRdb to the early 2020s). To prepare the library, the immunoSEQ multiplex PCR assay was applied. TCRdb obtained this table from immuneACCESS and retained in-frame rearrangements with V and J assigned. These tables miss some clones; where compared with another copy, unresolved V genes account for less than half of the shortfall, and the remainder is unexplained. For this sample there are under 8,000 clones; about 70% appear just once. Roughly 8.7% of the sample belongs to the ten largest clones. Sequences were obtained from uninvolved lung tissue not adjacent to the tumor. These receptors all stem from a human donor with non-small cell lung cancer.

The chain joins TRBV9 to TRBJ1-2; 8 bases align to TRBD1. Germline V gene data show CDR1 as SGDLS and CDR2 as YYNGEE. The V segment lost 6 bases and the J segment 5 bases; nucleotides outside the gene matches: 18. The CDR3 is 17 residues long. CDR3 protein: CASKDPLTGEESYGYTF. CDR3 bases: TGTGCCAGCAAGGATCCTTTGACAGGGGAGGAATCTTATGGCTACACCTTC.

The genes are TRBV19 and TRBJ2-1; D is possibly TRBD2 (6 bases). This CDR3 is 15 amino acids long. V was cut by 3 bases and J by 2 bases, with 11 bases left in between. The germline CDR1 and CDR2 sequences are LNHDA and SQIVND (reference sequence). The CDR3 here is CASSIMGEAYNEQFF. DNA of the CDR3: TGTGCCAGTAGTATTATGGGGGAGGCCTACAATGAGCAGTTCTTC.

The V and J genes are TRBV11-3 and TRBJ2-4; a possible D gene is TRBD2 (5 bases). Germline V lookup: CDR1 SGHNT, CDR2 YENEEA. The CDR3 extends over 14 amino acids. The ends were cut back, 4 bases at V and 2 bases at J, with 9 bases in the middle. The chain's CDR3 is CASSSDGTKNIQYF. CDR3 sequence (DNA): TGTGCCAGCAGCTCGGACGGGACCAAAAACATTCAGTACTTC.

The chain links TRBV30 to TRBJ2-5; perhaps D is TRBD1 or TRBD2 (6 bases each). The V gene lost 5 bases and the J gene lost 6 bases, with 10 bases spanning the gap. This CDR3 spans 11 amino acids. Germline loops: CDR1 GTSNPN, CDR2 SVGIG (reference sequence). The DNA for the CDR3 is TGTGCCTGGGATGGGGGGCAGACCCAGTACTTC. Translating it yields CAWDGGQTQYF.

The rearrangement uses TRBV7-2 and TRBJ2-3; D might be TRBD1 or TRBD2, each matching 5 bases. V was trimmed by 7 bases and J by 2 bases, leaving 16 bases between them. This CDR3 comprises 15 residues. Germline-derived CDR1 and CDR2 are SGHTA and FQGNSA. The CDR3: CASTRGYLDTDTQYF. CDR3 DNA sequence: TGTGCCAGCACCCGGGGCTACCTGGACACAGATACGCAGTATTTT.

This clone has a handful of counts. This chain connects TRBV27 to TRBJ2-7; no firm D call. CDR3 length equals 11 residues. With 8 bases removed from V and 1 base from J, the gap between germline ends came to 6 bases. Per germline, CDR1 MNHEY and CDR2 SMNVEV (reference sequence). The CDR3 protein is CASGRSYEQYF. The CDR3 DNA reads as TGTGCCAGCGGGCGTTCCTACGAGCAGTACTTC.

This rearrangement joins TRBV29-1 to TRBJ1-2, with 8 bases that match TRBD1. V lost 2 bases to trimming and J lost 3 bases; unmatched junction nucleotides: 2. CDR3 length: 13 amino acids. The V gene's germline CDR1 is SQVTM and CDR2 ANQGSEA. This CDR3 is CSVEYRGDYGYTF. The CDR3 DNA is TGCAGCGTTGAATACAGGGGGGACTATGGCTACACCTTC.

The chain joins TRBV2 to TRBJ2-3, with a possible D match to TRBD2 (5 bases). Trimming left V 4 bases short and J 0 bases short, with 11 bases between. The CDR3 covers 15 residues. Germline V lookup: CDR1 SNHLY, CDR2 FYNNEI. This CDR3 is CASSVPGGSTDTQYF. The CDR3 coding sequence is TGTGCCAGCAGTGTGCCCGGCGGGAGCACAGATACGCAGTATTTT.

This clone was detected a few times. The chain links TRBV7-2 to TRBJ2-7, with D uncertain. This CDR3 is built from 14 residues. Germline CDR1 SGHTA, CDR2 FQGNSA. V shed 3 bases and J shed 2 bases, with 11 bases lying between them. CDR3 loop: CASSFEAFTYEQYF. The CDR3 DNA sequence: TGTGCCAGCAGCTTTGAAGCGTTTACCTACGAGCAGTACTTC.

The chain links TRBV2 to TRBJ2-2; 8 nucleotides agree with TRBD2. Germline V gene data show CDR1 as SNHLY and CDR2 as FYNNEI. The CDR3 sequence is 14 residues long. Germline trimming cut 9 bases from V and 3 bases from J; bases unmatched to any gene: 6. The CDR3 region has the DNA TGTGCCAGTACGACTAGCGCCTACACCGGGGAGCTGTTTTTT. Translated: CASTTSAYTGELFF.

V usage is TRBV9 and J usage is TRBJ2-7, with 8 bases that match TRBD2. The V and J ends lost 5 bases and 1 base, in that order; junction bases with no gene match: 8. CDR1 is SGDLS and CDR2 is YYNGEE in the germline V gene. There are 15 residues in the CDR3. CDR3 sequence reads: CASSTQAGVSYEQYF. The DNA of the CDR3 is TGTGCCAGCAGTACCCAAGCGGGGGTGTCCTACGAGCAGTACTTC.

This clone ranks as large. The CDR3 DNA sequence: TGCGCCAGCAGCTATAGCTCCTACGAGCAGTACTTC. It is translated as CASSYSSYEQYF. This rearrangement joins TRBV5-1 to TRBJ2-7; D is ambiguous. Germline V gene lookup returns CDR1 SGHRS and CDR2 YFSETQ. The CDR3 is 12 residues long. Trimming cost V 3 bases and J 0 bases, with 4 bases left between them.

This clone was observed a handful of times. CDR3 in amino acids: CAWSIPSGALNEQFF. The CDR3 DNA reads TGTGCCTGGAGTATACCTAGCGGCGCGTTGAATGAGCAGTTCTTC. V and J are TRBV30 and TRBJ2-1; 7 bases are a match to TRBD2. V trimming: 2 bases; J trimming: 7 bases; junction bases outside the gene matches: 11. This CDR3 has 15 amino acids. CDR1 is GTSNPN and CDR2 is SVGIG in the germline V gene (reference sequence).

As regards this clone: One end of the junction varies from germline; a read error may be responsible. J is TRBJ2-7 and V is TRBV5-1, with 7 bases identical to TRBD1. This CDR3 spans 12 amino acids. Germline-derived CDR1 and CDR2 are SGHRS and YFSETQ. Here the CDR3 reads CASSSRQGGQDF. As DNA, the CDR3 is TGCGCCAGCAGCTCACGACAGGGCGGTCAGGACTTC.

The CDR3 spells CASSWVRGASWEQYF. CDR3 bases: TGTGCCAGCAGTTGGGTGCGGGGGGCCTCGTGGGAGCAGTACTTC. The V call is TRBV28, the J call TRBJ2-7, with 8 positions matching TRBD2. This CDR3 contains 15 residues. The J segment lost 7 bases and the V segment lost 4 bases, leaving 12 bases of the junction unmatched. CDR1 and CDR2 (germline): MDHEN, SYDVKM.